This TCR beta chain was sequenced during a study of cytomegalovirus exposure and HLA in healthy donors. The PCR ran on 60 Vbeta and 13 Jbeta primers. TCRdb's copy holds only in-frame clones and misses some; the assay was immunoSEQ multiplex PCR. The sample has roughly 200,000 clones, over 70% seen once. The length of the CDR3 is 15 residues. The V segment lost 4 bases and the J segment 14 bases; nucleotides outside the gene matches: 14. Germline CDR1 is SGHRS and CDR2 is YFSETQ. This receptor was taken from a woman in her forties or fifties in good health and CMV-seronegative. The J gene is TRBJ1-6, the V gene TRBV5-1, with 8 bases fitting TRBD1. Source material: PBMCs. CDR3 sequence: CASSPGLGQAFTLHF. DNA for the CDR3: TGCGCCAGCAGCCCCGGCCTGGGACAGGCCTTCACCCTCCACTTT.